The 22 T cell receptor beta chains presented below share a single source sample, sequenced in a study of beta chain features in type 1 diabetes. The isolated RNA, all of it, was reverse transcribed, so expressed TCRB transcripts were what got sequenced. This table comes from immunoSEQ multiplex PCR, and its TCRdb copy is limited to in-frame clones, with some not included. The sample records around 58,000 clones, roughly 60% being singletons. The sequencing sample was made of Tregs from blood. All receptors come from a woman aged 18-29 years in good health.

This chain joins TRBV7-2 and TRBJ1-5; D may be TRBD1 (6 bases). Per the germline V gene, CDR1 is SGHTA and CDR2 is FQGNSA. V lost 5 bases to trimming and J lost 0 bases, with 14 bases between them. The CDR3 is made up of 16 amino acids. The CDR3 DNA reads TGTGCCAGCAGCCTAGGACAGATCAATAGCAATCAGCCCCAGCATTTT. This sequence encodes CASSLGQINSNQPQHF.

The CDR3: CASSSTSGLRVSSPLHF. The CDR3 nucleotides are TGCGCCAGCAGCTCCACATCCGGCCTACGGGTTAGTTCACCCCTCCACTTT. The rearrangement uses TRBV5-1 and TRBJ1-6; D is undetermined. V was cut by 3 bases and J by 9 bases, with 22 bases left in between. Germline CDR1 reads SGHRS; CDR2 reads YFSETQ. This CDR3 is 17 amino acids long.

CDR3 DNA: TGTGCCAGCTCACCCCTTGGGCCAGGGGGTTCCTACACAGATACGCAGTATTTT. It specifies CASSPLGPGGSYTDTQYF. The chain has TRBV18 and TRBJ2-3; TRBD1 agrees at 7 bases. CDR1 and CDR2 (germline): KGHSH, LQKENI. This CDR3 comprises 18 residues. J lost 2 bases, V lost 3 bases, and 14 bases had no gene match.

This clone turned up a few times. V usage is TRBV6-5 and J usage is TRBJ2-7, with 10 positions matching TRBD2. The CDR3 runs to 16 residues. Germline CDR1 MNHEY, CDR2 SVGAGI. V lost 1 base, J lost 3 bases, and 6 bases stayed unmatched. The CDR3 DNA sequence: TGTGCCAGCAGTTACTTAGGTAGCGGGGGGCTCTACGAGCAGTACTTC. Its translation is CASSYLGSGGLYEQYF.

The J gene is TRBJ2-7, the V gene TRBV2, with TRBD2 matching over 10 bases. The CDR3 covers 17 residues. J gave up 4 bases and V 2 bases, and 11 bases lay outside the gene matches. CDR1 is SNHLY, CDR2 FYNNEI, per germline. In nucleotides, the CDR3 is TGTGCCAGCAGTGAACAGCGGACTAGCGGAGGTGGGTACGAGCAGTACTTC. It is translated as CASSEQRTSGGGYEQYF.

The chain combines TRBV5-4 with TRBJ2-6; TRBD1 matches at 11 bases. The CDR3 covers 19 residues. In germline, CDR1 is SGHNT, CDR2 YYREEE (reference sequence). V was pared by 3 bases and J by 0 bases, with 8 bases of the junction left unmatched. The CDR3 DNA is TGTGCCAGCAGCTGGGGCGCCGGGACAGGGGGCTCTGGGGCCAACGTCCTGACTTTC. Its translation: CASSWGAGTGGSGANVLTF. Variable domain in full (rest from reference TRBV5-4 and TRBJ2-6): ETGVTQSPTHLIKTRGQQVTLRCSSQSGHNTVSWYQQALGQGPQFIFQYYREEENGRGNFPPRFSGLQFPNYSSELNVNALELDDSALYLCASSWGAGTGGSGANVLTFGAGSRLTVL.

This chain links TRBV6-6 with TRBJ2-1; D uncertain. This CDR3 has 14 amino acids. Germline loops: CDR1 MNHNY, CDR2 SVGAGI (reference sequence). Trimming pared 0 bases from V and 0 bases from J, leaving 3 bases between. The CDR3 DNA sequence: TGTGCCAGCAGTTACTCGAGCTCCTACAATGAGCAGTTCTTC. Its translation: CASSYSSSYNEQFF.

This clone was seen a handful of times. V and J are TRBV6-6 and TRBJ1-2; no clear D. Trimming took 5 bases from V and 7 from J, leaving 14 bases between them. The germline V gene encodes CDR1 MNHNY and CDR2 SVGAGI (reference sequence). The CDR3 runs 13 residues. CDR3 loop: CASSPGLPSGYTF. CDR3 coding DNA: TGTGCCAGCAGTCCCGGACTGCCGTCTGGCTACACCTTC.

CDR3 in amino acids: CASSPYYGTANNEQFF. DNA of the CDR3: TGTGCCAGCTCACCTTACTACGGGACAGCCAACAATGAGCAGTTCTTC. The rearrangement joins TRBV18 to TRBJ2-1; the match to TRBD1 covers 7 bases. This CDR3 contains 16 residues. The germline V gene has CDR1 KGHSH and CDR2 LQKENI. Trimming at V came to 3 bases and at J to 5 bases, leaving 10 bases not matched to a gene.

This clone turned up a few times. The V call is TRBV10-1, the J call TRBJ2-7, with 7 bases identical to TRBD2. Germline V lookup: CDR1 WNHNN, CDR2 SYGVQD (reference sequence). The V and J ends lost 6 bases and 7 bases, in that order; junction bases with no gene match: 9. The CDR3 length is 13 residues. The DNA for the CDR3 is TGCGCCAGCAGCCCCGGGACTACGTCAGAGCAGTACTTC. It codes for CASSPGTTSEQYF.

The V and J genes are TRBV7-9 and TRBJ1-1, with 11 bases aligning to TRBD1. The germline V gene has CDR1 SEHNR and CDR2 FQNEAQ (reference sequence). CDR3 length: 15 residues. V gave up 3 bases and J gave up 12 bases; unmatched junction bases: 12. CDR3 loop: CASSFAGTGGEITFF. CDR3 sequence (DNA): TGTGCCAGCAGCTTTGCTGGGACAGGGGGAGAGATAACTTTCTTT.

The rearrangement uses TRBV14 and TRBJ1-4; D not resolved. Germline CDR1 is SGHDN and CDR2 is FVKESK. V lost 3 bases and J lost 7, with 15 bases in between. This CDR3 region has 15 residues. The CDR3 bases are TGTGCCAGCAGCCAGGCCCGAGGCTACGGTGAAAAACTGTTTTTT. Translation: CASSQARGYGEKLFF. Full variable domain (missing parts from reference TRBV14 and TRBJ1-4): EAGVTQFPSHSVIEKGQTVTLRCDPISGHDNLYWYRRVMGKEIKFLLHFVKESKQDESGMPNNRFLAERTGGTYSTLKVQPAELEDSGVYFCASSQARGYGEKLFFGSGTQLSVL.

V and J are TRBV7-8 and TRBJ2-1, with 7 nucleotides matching TRBD2. Germline trimming cut 1 base from V and 5 bases from J; bases unmatched to any gene: 11. Germline V gives CDR1 SGHVS, CDR2 FQNEAQ. This CDR3 spans 17 amino acids. The CDR3 is CASSLGGGGRPNNEQFF. DNA of the CDR3: TGTGCCAGCAGCTTAGGGGGGGGAGGGCGTCCGAACAATGAGCAGTTCTTC.

The V call is TRBV4-1, the J call TRBJ1-4, with 8 bases identical to TRBD1. The germline gives CDR1 MGHRA, CDR2 YSYEKL. V was clipped by 3 bases and J by 8 bases; unmatched bases: 11. The CDR3 loop spans 16 amino acids. CDR3 in DNA: TGCGCCAGCAGCCACCCGACCGGGACAGGTGGAGAAAAACTGTTTTTT. Protein: CASSHPTGTGGEKLFF.

CDR3 loop: CASSLEYRAGQYF. Here the CDR3 DNA reads TGTGCCAGCAGCTTGGAATACAGGGCAGGGCAGTACTTC. This chain connects TRBV5-6 to TRBJ2-7, with D possibly TRBD1 on 6 matching bases. Germline CDR1 and CDR2: SGHDT and YYEEEE. CDR3 length: 13 residues. Trimming left V 0 bases short and J 9 bases short, with 13 bases between.

The rearrangement links TRBV19 to TRBJ2-2; D is undetermined. Between the trimmed V and J ends, which lost 10 bases and 6 bases, there was a span of 15 bases. The CDR3 loop spans 13 amino acids. Per germline, CDR1 LNHDA and CDR2 SQIVND (reference sequence). The DNA of the CDR3 is TGTGCCACCTTACCCCATGGCCCCGGGGAGCTGTTTTTT. Encoded protein: CATLPHGPGELFF.

V and J are TRBV29-1 and TRBJ2-1; no definite D call. The CDR3 runs 11 residues. From germline, CDR1 is SQVTM and CDR2 ANQGSEA. V shed 8 bases and J shed 4 bases, with 9 bases lying between them. CDR3 coding DNA: TGCAGCACCCCGCGATACAATGAGCAGTTCTTC. Translating it yields CSTPRYNEQFF.

J is TRBJ2-3 and V is TRBV30, with TRBD2 identical over 16 bases. The J segment lost 3 bases and the V segment lost 8 bases, leaving 11 bases of the junction unmatched. This CDR3 comprises 17 residues. The germline CDR1 and CDR2 sequences are GTSNPN and SVGIG (reference sequence). The CDR3 bases are TGTGCCCGAACCGGGACTAGCGGGAGGGGGAGAACAGATACGCAGTATTTT. It is translated as CARTGTSGRGRTDTQYF.

The chain carries TRBV18 and TRBJ2-1, with 7 bases lining up with TRBD2. This CDR3 contains 15 residues. V was clipped by 6 bases and J by 8 bases; unmatched bases: 13. Per germline, CDR1 KGHSH and CDR2 LQKENI. The CDR3 loop reads CASSSSGDLSDEQFF. Here the CDR3 DNA reads TGTGCCAGCTCGTCAAGCGGGGATTTGTCTGATGAGCAGTTCTTC.

The chain combines TRBV7-9 with TRBJ2-5, with TRBD2 matching 12 bases. The CDR3 is 16 amino acids. The ends lost 4 bases at V and 2 bases at J; junction bases unmatched: 5. From germline, CDR1 is SEHNR and CDR2 FQNEAQ (reference sequence). The CDR3 bases are TGTGCCAGCAGCTATGGACTAGCGGGGATACAAGAGACCCAGTACTTC. Translating it yields CASSYGLAGIQETQYF.

The chain couples TRBV6-6 to TRBJ2-4; 7 bases align to TRBD1. The trim removed 0 bases at V and 3 bases at J, leaving 5 bases unmatched. The CDR3 is 16 residues long. CDR1 is MNHNY, CDR2 SVGAGI, per germline (reference sequence). DNA for the CDR3: TGTGCCAGCAGTTACTCCATGGACAGGTTCAAAAACATTCAGTACTTC. Its translation: CASSYSMDRFKNIQYF.

This clone was picked up a small number of times. The chain is built from TRBV7-2 and TRBJ1-6; 7 bases align to TRBD1. CDR1 is SGHTA, CDR2 FQGNSA, per germline. The CDR3 consists of 13 residues. Trimming took 5 bases from V and 10 from J; bases not matched to a gene: 5. CDR3 in DNA: TGTGCCAGCAGCCCGGGACAGAGGTCACCCCTCCACTTT. Residues: CASSPGQRSPLHF.